The present TCR beta chain was sequenced within a study of a mutant IDH1 vaccine in newly diagnosed glioma. Described time point: baseline, week 1 (first vaccination visit). Treatment given: pre-vaccination baseline after standard-of-care therapy. Produced via immunoSEQ multiplex PCR; TCRdb's table is partial and in-frame only. The sample lists about 46,000 clones, about nine tenths occurring once. Source: PBMCs, taken from a glioma patient treated with radiotherapy, temozolomide or both. This TCR was recovered from a man between 35 and 55 years old with glioma.

The CDR3 nucleotides read TGTGCCATCAACTCATCACTAGCGTCAGGGGAGCTGTTTTTT. It translates to CAINSSLASGELFF. The V call is TRBV10-3, the J call TRBJ2-2; TRBD2 matches 7 bases. V was clipped by 7 bases and J by 8 bases; unmatched bases: 10. This CDR3 spans 14 amino acids. Germline CDR1 reads ENHRY; CDR2 reads SYGVKD.